What follows is one T cell receptor (beta chain) and its context. Per the original data handling: It was from reference gene primer amplification that nucleated cell counts were estimated. TCRdb's table, derived via immunoSEQ multiplex PCR, lists solely in-frame clones and lacks some. D and trimming were read from the DNA, whereas the V and J calls and clone size are those reported in that table. The sample has fewer than 150,000 clones; around 86% are singletons. V was pared by 5 bases and J by 6 bases, with 19 bases between. The germline gives CDR1 LGHDT, CDR2 YNNKEL (reference sequence). CDR3 length: 15 residues. This sample was included in a study of blood T cell repertoires in COVID-19. The wider study: Whether acute or convalescent, the COVID-19 samples came from the United States, Italy and Spain. Nucleic acid was either cDNA or gDNA, and it came from T cells, B-cell-depleted T cells, or PBMCs.

The chain carries TRBV3-1 (or the pseudogene TRBV3-2) and TRBJ1-2, with TRBD1 as a possible D gene (5 bases). This clonotype originated in a woman in her 70s with acute or convalescent COVID-19. Material: peripheral blood. Here the CDR3 DNA reads TGTGCCAGCAGCGCGGGACCCCCGAGGAATCATGGCTACACCTTC. Residues: CASSAGPPRNHGYTF.